Listed here are 28 T cell receptor beta chains from one sample, sequenced in a study of blood T cell repertoires in COVID-19. This table comes from immunoSEQ multiplex PCR, and its TCRdb copy is limited to in-frame clones, with some not included. The repertoire holds 250,000 to 350,000 clones, roughly 89% seen once, with around 2.9% in the top ten. The specimen sequenced was peripheral blood. All receptors derive from a woman younger than 45 with active or convalescent COVID-19.

In its sample, this clone was seen a few times. The rearrangement links TRBV9 to TRBJ2-7, with unresolved D. Germline V gene data show CDR1 as SGDLS and CDR2 as YYNGEE. Deletions cut 3 bases from V and 2 bases from J, with 12 bases between. The CDR3 covers 14 residues. The CDR3 DNA follows: TGTGCCAGCAGCGCTGACTTTGGCCCCTACGAGCAGTACTTC. Translation: CASSADFGPYEQYF.

This clone was picked up one time. The chain links TRBV5-6 to TRBJ2-1; a possible D gene is TRBD1 (8 bases). Germline V CDR1 and CDR2: SGHDT, YYEEEE. V lost 3 bases to trimming and J lost 8 bases, with 18 bases between them. This CDR3 spans 15 amino acids. CDR3 DNA sequence: TGTGCCAGCAGCTGGCGACAGGGGAGGGGCGATGAGCAGTTCTTC. It codes for CASSWRQGRGDEQFF.

The chain recombines TRBV2 with TRBJ1-4; TRBD1 might be the D (5 bases). The CDR3 runs to 15 residues. V was pared by 6 bases and J by 5 bases, with 16 bases between. Germline CDR1 reads SNHLY; CDR2 reads FYNNEI. CDR3 loop: CASSPPGLRNEKLFF. Written as DNA, the CDR3 is TGTGCCAGCAGCCCGCCGGGACTGAGAAATGAAAAACTGTTTTTT.

The CDR3 reads CASSIGMDRETGELFF. CDR3 bases: TGTGCCAGTAGTATCGGAATGGACAGGGAAACCGGGGAGCTGTTTTTT. This chain uses TRBV19 with TRBJ2-2, with 8 bases aligning to TRBD1. Trimming at V came to 3 bases and at J to 5 bases, leaving 8 bases not matched to a gene. The CDR3 contains 16 residues. The germline gives CDR1 LNHDA, CDR2 SQIVND (reference sequence).

This chain uses TRBV7-9 with TRBJ1-4; 11 nucleotides match TRBD1. This CDR3 has 16 residues. The V and J ends lost 5 bases and 2 bases, in that order; junction bases with no gene match: 4. Germline CDR1 SEHNR, CDR2 FQNEAQ (reference sequence). CDR3 amino acids: CASSVGTGGTNEKLFF. Here the CDR3 DNA reads TGTGCCAGCAGCGTCGGGACAGGGGGGACTAATGAAAAACTGTTTTTT. Drawing the rest from reference TRBV7-9 and TRBJ1-4, the complete variable domain is DTGVSQNPRHKITKRGQNVTFRCDPISEHNRLYWYRQTLGQGPEFLTYFQNEAQLEKSRLLSDRFSAERPKGSFSTLEIQRTEQGDSAMYLCASSVGTGGTNEKLFFGSGTQLSVL.

The V and J genes are TRBV7-9 and TRBJ2-2; D is ambiguous. CDR1 SEHNR and CDR2 FQNEAQ come from the germline V gene (reference sequence). This CDR3 has 13 residues. Trimming removed 6 bases from V and 2 bases from J, with 7 bases in between. CDR3 amino acids: CASSSLNTGELFF. The DNA for the CDR3 is TGTGCCAGCAGTTCCCTTAACACCGGGGAGCTGTTTTTT.

This chain connects TRBV23-1 to TRBJ1-5; D might be TRBD1 (6 bases). TRBV23-1 is treated as an ORF (open reading frame) with a function not yet certain. Trimming took off 3 bases at V and 8 bases at J, with 8 bases between the two ends. This CDR3 has 12 amino acids. The CDR3 sequence: CASSQGAEPQHF. CDR3 nucleotides: TGCGCCAGCAGTCAGGGGGCTGAGCCCCAGCATTTT.

This clone occurred a few times. This rearrangement joins TRBV11-1 to TRBJ1-2; 9 bases are shared with TRBD1. The CDR3 extends over 14 amino acids. V was pared by 5 bases and J by 7 bases, with 8 bases of the junction left unmatched. Looked up from germline, CDR1 is SGHAT and CDR2 is FQDESV (reference sequence). The CDR3 DNA is TGTGCCAGCAGCATAGGGACAGGGCGGACTGGCTACACCTTC. Amino acid sequence: CASSIGTGRTGYTF.

V and J are TRBV18 and TRBJ1-2; possible D gene TRBD1, 6 bases. The germline V gene encodes CDR1 KGHSH and CDR2 LQKENI. The CDR3 contains 13 residues. The V end was cut by 5 bases, the J end by 8 bases, with 15 bases between. The CDR3 nucleotides are TGTGCCAGCTCATCAAGTCAGGGGAAGGGCTACACCTTC. Translated, it gives CASSSSQGKGYTF.

The chain carries TRBV2 and TRBJ1-2, with TRBD1 matching 10 bases. Germline lookup yields CDR1 SNHLY and CDR2 FYNNEI. V lost 4 bases and J lost 7; bases outside the gene matches: 6. This CDR3 has 14 residues. The DNA of the CDR3 is TGTGCCAGCAGTGTCGGGACAGGGGTGAGTGGCTACACCTTC. Its protein product is CASSVGTGVSGYTF.

The chain uses TRBV15 and TRBJ2-3; no clear D gene. Per germline, CDR1 LNHNV and CDR2 YYDKDF (reference sequence). The CDR3 is made up of 15 amino acids. V was clipped by 1 base and J by 2 bases, with 10 bases between them. The CDR3 spells CATSRANTFTDTQYF. In DNA, the CDR3 is TGTGCCACCAGCAGAGCCAATACTTTCACAGATACGCAGTATTTT.

The J gene is TRBJ1-5, the V gene TRBV15; D remains unclear. CDR3 size: 13 residues. Trimming stripped 2 bases from V and 4 bases from J, with 6 bases between. Germline V CDR1 and CDR2: LNHNV, YYDKDF (reference sequence). CDR3 DNA: TGTGCCACCAGCAGACCCATTAATCAGCCCCAGCATTTT. It encodes CATSRPINQPQHF.

V gene TRBV30 combines with J gene TRBJ1-3; perhaps TRBD1 as D (6 bases). The CDR3 has 18 residues. The V gene's germline CDR1 is GTSNPN and CDR2 SVGIG (reference sequence). The V end was cut by 6 bases, the J end by 0 bases, with 24 bases between. The DNA for the CDR3 is TGTGCCTGTCGGGACATCTTTAATCCCCGGAACTCTGGAAACACCATATATTTT. As protein: CACRDIFNPRNSGNTIYF.

The rearrangement uses TRBV10-3 and TRBJ1-5; TRBD1 matches 9 bases. Germline lookup yields CDR1 ENHRY and CDR2 SYGVKD. V was clipped by 10 bases and J by 7 bases; unmatched bases: 8. The CDR3 sequence is 13 residues long. The CDR3: CATRDRVEQPQHF. CDR3 DNA sequence: TGTGCCACCAGGGACAGGGTAGAGCAGCCCCAGCATTTT.

The rearrangement uses TRBV5-1 and TRBJ2-5, with 7 bases identical to TRBD1. The germline gives CDR1 SGHRS, CDR2 YFSETQ. The CDR3 is 14 amino acids. V gave up 4 bases and J gave up 1 base; unmatched junction bases: 4. CDR3 sequence reads: CASSLQGSQETQYF. The CDR3 bases are TGCGCCAGCAGCCTACAGGGGAGCCAAGAGACCCAGTACTTC.

The rearrangement uses TRBV7-2 and TRBJ2-2; 9 bases match TRBD2. The CDR3 is made up of 15 amino acids. Germline V gives CDR1 SGHTA, CDR2 FQGNSA. J lost 3 bases, V lost 8 bases, and 7 bases had no gene match. CDR3 nucleotide sequence: TGTGCCAGCCAATGGCGGGGGGGCCACACCGGGGAGCTGTTTTTT. Its translation: CASQWRGGHTGELFF.

The DNA for the CDR3 is TGCGCCAGCAGAGAGGCAGGCAATAAGTATGGCTACACCTTC. Translation gives CASREAGNKYGYTF. V usage is TRBV10-2 and J usage is TRBJ1-2; D gene unclear. The germline V and J ends were trimmed by 6 bases and 5 bases, with 16 bases remaining between them. The CDR3 covers 14 residues. CDR1 WSHSY and CDR2 SAAADI come from the germline V gene.

The CDR3 DNA reads as TGTGCCAGCAGCGTAGATATTATGGGGGGACAGGGGCCCCTCTCCTATAATTCACCCCTCCACTTT. Its translation is CASSVDIMGGQGPLSYNSPLHF. The chain couples TRBV9 to TRBJ1-6; 10 bases line up with TRBD1. The CDR3 has 22 amino acids. Germline lookup yields CDR1 SGDLS and CDR2 YYNGEE. V shed 0 bases and J 0 bases; nucleotides not matched to a gene: 15.

The V and J genes are TRBV18 and TRBJ1-6; 10 bases align to TRBD1. Germline lookup yields CDR1 KGHSH and CDR2 LQKENI. Trimming cost V 4 bases and J 7 bases; bases outside gene matches: 4. This CDR3 has 15 residues. CDR3 residues: CASSLRTGGNSPLHF. In DNA form, the CDR3 reads TGTGCCAGCTCACTAAGGACAGGGGGGAATTCACCCCTCCACTTT.

This clone was observed a single time. The chain has TRBV6-2 or TRBV6-3 and TRBJ2-7; 11 nucleotides align to TRBD2. From germline, CDR1 is MNHEY and CDR2 SVGEGT. The V gene end was trimmed by 2 bases and the J gene end by 4 bases; junction bases not matched to a gene: 10. The CDR3 length is 17 residues. The CDR3 loop reads CASSYASGGIEFYEQYF. CDR3 DNA: TGTGCCAGCAGTTACGCTAGCGGGGGGATCGAGTTTTACGAGCAGTACTTC.

As to this clone: The same CDR3 arises from other DNA sequences in this sample as well. V is TRBV7-9 and J is TRBJ1-2, with TRBD1 identical over 8 bases. Germline V gene sequence: CDR1 SEHNR, CDR2 FQNEAQ (reference sequence). The CDR3 contains 13 residues. J was trimmed by 3 bases and V by 5 bases; bases with no gene match: 2. The CDR3 DNA is TGTGCCAGCAGCCCGGACAGGGACTATGGCTACACCTTC. Translation: CASSPDRDYGYTF.

This rearrangement joins TRBV4-1 to TRBJ2-5; no definite D call. CDR3 length equals 15 residues. Germline-derived CDR1 and CDR2 are MGHRA and YSYEKL. The ends were cut back, 0 bases at V and 0 bases at J, with 8 bases in the middle. The DNA of the CDR3 is TGCGCCAGCAGCCAAGATCCCGCGGACCAAGAGACCCAGTACTTC. Translating gives CASSQDPADQETQYF.

This chain links TRBV4-1 with TRBJ1-3, with 10 positions matching TRBD1. This CDR3 region has 17 residues. Germline CDR1 and CDR2: MGHRA and YSYEKL. Trimming removed 0 bases from V and 0 bases from J; junction bases left unmatched: 2. In DNA form, the CDR3 reads TGCGCCAGCAGCCAAGAGGGACAGGGGTTCTCTGGAAACACCATATATTTT. It codes for CASSQEGQGFSGNTIYF.

The chain couples TRBV7-2 to TRBJ2-3; D is perhaps TRBD1 (5 bases). Trimming removed 1 base from V and 2 bases from J, with 10 bases in between. The germline V gene encodes CDR1 SGHTA and CDR2 FQGNSA. The CDR3 extends over 15 amino acids. CDR3 sequence reads: CASSLGGRVTDTQYF. The DNA for the CDR3 is TGTGCCAGCAGCTTAGGCGGCAGGGTCACAGATACGCAGTATTTT. The whole variable domain, remainder taken from reference TRBV7-2 and TRBJ2-3, is GAGVSQSPSNKVTEKGKDVELRCDPISGHTALYWYRQSLGQGLEFLIYFQGNSAPDKSGLPSDRFSAERTGGSVSTLTIQRTQQEDSAVYLCASSLGGRVTDTQYFGPGTRLTVL.

Turning to this clone: Other DNA sequences in this sample translate to the same CDR3. The CDR3 loop reads CASSIGRQGAGQPQHF. The CDR3 DNA is TGTGCCAGTAGTATCGGGCGTCAGGGGGCGGGGCAGCCCCAGCATTTT. The rearrangement uses TRBV19 and TRBJ1-5; 8 nucleotides match TRBD1. The CDR3 spans 16 residues. Germline V gene data show CDR1 as LNHDA and CDR2 as SQIVND (reference sequence). Trimming took 3 bases from V and 7 from J; bases not matched to a gene: 11.

The V and J genes are TRBV6-1 and TRBJ1-6; 7 nucleotides line up with TRBD1. The CDR3 has 15 amino acids. CDR1 and CDR2 from the germline V gene are MNHNS and SASEGT. The V and J ends lost 2 bases and 8 bases, in that order; junction bases with no gene match: 6. CDR3: CASSEWSGGYSPLHF. The CDR3 region has the DNA TGTGCCAGCAGTGAATGGTCAGGGGGTTATTCACCCCTCCACTTT.

The genes are TRBV4-3 and TRBJ1-2; tentatively, D is TRBD1 (5 bases). Looked up from germline, CDR1 is LGHNA and CDR2 is YSLEER. V was pared by 0 bases and J by 2 bases, with 13 bases between. The CDR3 is made up of 16 amino acids. This CDR3 is CASSQEGRGRNYGYTF. The CDR3 DNA sequence: TGCGCCAGCAGCCAAGAGGGCCGGGGGAGGAACTATGGCTACACCTTC.

The chain combines TRBV6-5 with TRBJ1-5; D possibly corresponds to TRBD1 (6 bases). CDR1 and CDR2 from the germline V gene are MNHEY and SVGAGI. Trimming took off 6 bases at V and 7 bases at J, with 16 bases between the two ends. CDR3 length: 14 residues. The CDR3 protein is CASSSNRVRQPQHF. In DNA, the CDR3 is TGTGCCAGCAGCTCCAACAGGGTGCGGCAGCCCCAGCATTTT.